The rows below give T cell receptor beta chains drawn from one sample of a study of cytomegalovirus exposure and HLA in healthy donors. The data were produced by immunoSEQ multiplex PCR, yet TCRdb's version contains in-frame clones alone and is incomplete. In all, the sample yields about 59,000 clones. Sequencing was performed on PBMCs. The receptors were sampled from a man between 25 and 39 years old in good health and CMV-seropositive. Both conserved end residues are trimmed from each CDR3. Each record gives: CDR3 length, V gene, J gene, CDR3 protein.

CDR3 length: 12; V gene: TRBV15; J gene: TRBJ2-5; CDR3 protein: ATSRGGGGETQY
CDR3 length: 12; V gene: TRBV7-9; J gene: TRBJ1-4; CDR3 protein: ASSLAGLEEKLF
CDR3 length: 15; V gene: TRBV5-1; J gene: TRBJ2-1; CDR3 protein: ASSTASGGSSYNEQF
CDR3 length: 11; V gene: TRBV7-3; J gene: TRBJ1-1; CDR3 protein: ASSQGHESEAF
CDR3 length: 13; V gene: TRBV30; J gene: TRBJ2-7; CDR3 protein: AWKSGLASTYEQY
CDR3 length: 14; V gene: TRBV29-1; J gene: TRBJ2-7; CDR3 protein: SVEDTGDSASYEQY
CDR3 length: 13; V gene: TRBV6-5; J gene: TRBJ2-7; CDR3 protein: ASSITGLQTYEQY
CDR3 length: 11; V gene: TRBV6-1; J gene: TRBJ2-3; CDR3 protein: ASGWGGTDTQY
CDR3 length: 12; V gene: TRBV30; J gene: TRBJ2-2; CDR3 protein: AWGQGLGTGELF
CDR3 length: 13; V gene: TRBV6-1; J gene: TRBJ1-2; CDR3 protein: ASAINQGTAGGYT
CDR3 length: 10; V gene: TRBV30; J gene: TRBJ1-2; CDR3 protein: AWMGDIGGYT
CDR3 length: 15; V gene: TRBV7-7; J gene: TRBJ2-5; CDR3 protein: ASSLASGLAGVETQY
CDR3 length: 14; V gene: TRBV5-1; J gene: TRBJ2-2; CDR3 protein: ASSLRTGEISGELF
CDR3 length: 13; V gene: TRBV5-4; J gene: TRBJ2-7; CDR3 protein: ASRSLRDRAYEQY
CDR3 length: 11; V gene: TRBV6-1; J gene: TRBJ2-7; CDR3 protein: ASSETDSYEQY
CDR3 length: 16; V gene: TRBV7-8; J gene: TRBJ2-1; CDR3 protein: ASSRRTSGLSSDNEQF
CDR3 length: 13; V gene: TRBV19; J gene: TRBJ2-7; CDR3 protein: ASSIRAGGSYEQY
CDR3 length: 12; V gene: TRBV7-9; J gene: TRBJ1-2; CDR3 protein: ASSEDRGPYGYT
CDR3 length: 11; V gene: TRBV19; J gene: TRBJ1-2; CDR3 protein: ASSDRDSYGYT
CDR3 length: 11; V gene: TRBV19; J gene: TRBJ2-7; CDR3 protein: ASSTGPLDEQY
CDR3 length: 13; V gene: TRBV10-3; J gene: TRBJ2-7; CDR3 protein: AISESPQGAYEQY
CDR3 length: 13; V gene: TRBV7-6; J gene: TRBJ2-2; CDR3 protein: ASSPRAVNTGELF
CDR3 length: 14; V gene: TRBV4-2; J gene: TRBJ2-7; CDR3 protein: ASSQDLAGYTYEQY
CDR3 length: 12; V gene: TRBV7-8; J gene: TRBJ2-1; CDR3 protein: ASSSILVTDEQF